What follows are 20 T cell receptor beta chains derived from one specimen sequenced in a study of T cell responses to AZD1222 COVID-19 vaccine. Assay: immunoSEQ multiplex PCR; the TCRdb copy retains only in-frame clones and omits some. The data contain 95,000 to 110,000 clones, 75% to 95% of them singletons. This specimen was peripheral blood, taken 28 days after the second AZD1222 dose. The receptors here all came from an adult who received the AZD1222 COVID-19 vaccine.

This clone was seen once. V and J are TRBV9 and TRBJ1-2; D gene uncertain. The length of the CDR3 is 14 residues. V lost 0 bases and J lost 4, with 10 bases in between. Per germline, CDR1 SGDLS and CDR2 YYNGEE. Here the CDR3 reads CASSVEIGFYGYTF. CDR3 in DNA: TGTGCCAGCAGCGTAGAAATAGGATTCTATGGCTACACCTTC.

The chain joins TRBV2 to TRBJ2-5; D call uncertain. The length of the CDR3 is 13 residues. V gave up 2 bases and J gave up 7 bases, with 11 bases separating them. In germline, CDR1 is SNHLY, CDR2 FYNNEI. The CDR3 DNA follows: TGTGCCAGCAGTGAAAGGGAACGAGGGACCCAGTACTTC. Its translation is CASSERERGTQYF.

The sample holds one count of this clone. The CDR3 coding sequence is TGCAGCGTCGACACGGAGGGCACTGAAGCTTTCTTT. This gives the protein CSVDTEGTEAFF. J is TRBJ1-1 and V is TRBV29-1, with unresolved D. Germline loops: CDR1 SQVTM, CDR2 ANQGSEA. There are 12 residues in the CDR3. Deletions cut 6 bases from V and 4 bases from J, with 12 bases between.

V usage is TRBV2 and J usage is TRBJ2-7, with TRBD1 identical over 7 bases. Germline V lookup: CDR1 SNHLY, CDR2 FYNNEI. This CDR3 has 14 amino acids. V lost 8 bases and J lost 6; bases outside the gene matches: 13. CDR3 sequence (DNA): TGTGCCAGCCAAGCCCGAACAGGGGTGGTCGAGCAGTACTTC. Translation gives CASQARTGVVEQYF.

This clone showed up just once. This chain's CDR3 is CSVEIQGRRSTDTQYF. In DNA, the CDR3 is TGCAGCGTTGAAATCCAGGGCCGACGAAGCACAGATACGCAGTATTTT. J is TRBJ2-3 and V is TRBV29-1; D perhaps matches TRBD1 (5 bases). Germline assignment: CDR1 SQVTM and CDR2 ANQGSEA. The V and J ends lost 2 bases and 0 bases respectively, with 15 bases between them. This CDR3 is built from 16 residues.

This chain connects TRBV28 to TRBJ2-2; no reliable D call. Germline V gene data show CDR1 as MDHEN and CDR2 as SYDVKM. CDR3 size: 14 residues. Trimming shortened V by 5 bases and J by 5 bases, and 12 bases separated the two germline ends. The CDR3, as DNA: TGTGCCAGCAGTGGCAGGCGAGTAACCGGGGAGCTGTTTTTT. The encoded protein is CASSGRRVTGELFF.

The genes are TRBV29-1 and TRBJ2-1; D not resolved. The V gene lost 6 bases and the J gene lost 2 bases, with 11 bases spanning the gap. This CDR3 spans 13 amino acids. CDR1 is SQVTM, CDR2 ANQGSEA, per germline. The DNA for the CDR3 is TGCAGCGTAATCGGCGCCGCCTACAATGAGCAGTTCTTC. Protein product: CSVIGAAYNEQFF.

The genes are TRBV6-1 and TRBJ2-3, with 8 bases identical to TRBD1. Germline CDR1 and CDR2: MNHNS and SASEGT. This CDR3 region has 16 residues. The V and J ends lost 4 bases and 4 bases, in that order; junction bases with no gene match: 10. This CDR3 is CASSVSLGTGSDTQYF. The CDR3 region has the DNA TGTGCCAGCAGTGTAAGCCTCGGGACAGGCTCAGATACGCAGTATTTT.

The CDR3 DNA reads TGTGCCAGCAGAAAAGTACGGGAGGGCCAGGGAGATACGCAGTATTTT. Protein: CASRKVREGQGDTQYF. The chain has TRBV11-2 and TRBJ2-3, with 8 nucleotides matching TRBD2. V trimming: 6 bases; J trimming: 5 bases; junction bases outside the gene matches: 13. Germline-derived CDR1 and CDR2 are SGHAT and FQNNGV. The CDR3 has 16 amino acids.

The CDR3 spells CASGMSTWAGGTEAFF. As DNA, the CDR3 is TGCGCCAGCGGAATGAGTACGTGGGCAGGTGGCACTGAAGCTTTCTTT. This chain links TRBV10-2 with TRBJ1-1; D is unresolved. This CDR3 region has 16 residues. CDR1 WSHSY and CDR2 SAAADI come from the germline V gene. V was shortened by 8 bases and J by 4 bases, with 23 bases between the two germline ends.

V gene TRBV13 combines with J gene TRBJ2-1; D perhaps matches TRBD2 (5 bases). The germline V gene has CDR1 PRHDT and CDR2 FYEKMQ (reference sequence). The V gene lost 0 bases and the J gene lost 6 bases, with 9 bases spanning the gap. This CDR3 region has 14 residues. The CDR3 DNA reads TGTGCCAGCAGCTTAGGGCGGGCTAGCAATGAGCAGTTCTTC. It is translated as CASSLGRASNEQFF.

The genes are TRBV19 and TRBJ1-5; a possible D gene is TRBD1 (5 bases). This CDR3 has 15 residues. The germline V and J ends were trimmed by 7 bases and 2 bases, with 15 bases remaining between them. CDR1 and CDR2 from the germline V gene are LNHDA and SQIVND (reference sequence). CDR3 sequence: CASNGSGGGNQPQHF. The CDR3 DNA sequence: TGTGCCAGTAACGGGTCGGGGGGTGGCAATCAGCCCCAGCATTTT.

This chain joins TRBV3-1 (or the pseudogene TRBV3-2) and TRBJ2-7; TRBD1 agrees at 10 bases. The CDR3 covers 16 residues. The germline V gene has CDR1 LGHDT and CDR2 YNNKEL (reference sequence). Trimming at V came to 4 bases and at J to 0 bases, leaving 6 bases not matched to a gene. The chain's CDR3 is CASSRGTGAFSYEQYF. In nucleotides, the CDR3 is TGTGCCAGCAGCCGGGGGACAGGGGCCTTCTCCTACGAGCAGTACTTC.

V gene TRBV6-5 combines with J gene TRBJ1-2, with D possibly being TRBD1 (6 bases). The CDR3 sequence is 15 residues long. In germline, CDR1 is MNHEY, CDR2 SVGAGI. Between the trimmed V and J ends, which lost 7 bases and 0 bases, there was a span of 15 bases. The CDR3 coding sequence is TGTGCCAGCAACGCTCTCGACAGGCCTAACTATGGCTACACCTTC. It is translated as CASNALDRPNYGYTF.

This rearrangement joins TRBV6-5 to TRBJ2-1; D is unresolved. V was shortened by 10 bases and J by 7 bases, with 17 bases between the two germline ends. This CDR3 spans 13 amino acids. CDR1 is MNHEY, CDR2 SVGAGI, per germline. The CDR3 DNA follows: TGTGCCATCGGCCCCGCCGGATGGAATGAGCAGTTCTTC. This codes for CAIGPAGWNEQFF.

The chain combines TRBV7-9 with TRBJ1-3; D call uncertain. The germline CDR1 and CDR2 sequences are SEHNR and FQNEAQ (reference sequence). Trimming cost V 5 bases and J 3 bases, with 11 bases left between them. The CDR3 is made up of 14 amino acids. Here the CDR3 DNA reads TGTGCCAGCAGCCTCACAGATGTTGGAAACACCATATATTTT. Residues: CASSLTDVGNTIYF.

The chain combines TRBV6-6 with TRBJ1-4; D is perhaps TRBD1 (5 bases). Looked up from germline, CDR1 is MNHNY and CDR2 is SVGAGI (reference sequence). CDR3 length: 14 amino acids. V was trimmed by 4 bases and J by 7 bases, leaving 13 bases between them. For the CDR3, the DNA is TGTGCCAGCAGTTCCGGGGCCGAGAGTGAAAAACTGTTTTTT. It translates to CASSSGAESEKLFF.

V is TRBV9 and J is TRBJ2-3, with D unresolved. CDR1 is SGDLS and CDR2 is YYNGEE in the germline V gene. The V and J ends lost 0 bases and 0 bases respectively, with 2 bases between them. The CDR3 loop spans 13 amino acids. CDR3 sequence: CASSVGSTDTQYF. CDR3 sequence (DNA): TGTGCCAGCAGCGTAGGAAGCACAGATACGCAGTATTTT.

For the CDR3, the DNA is TGTGCCAGCAGTTATCTCCTTGGGAACACTGAAGCTTTCTTT. Translating gives CASSYLLGNTEAFF. This chain connects TRBV6-5 to TRBJ1-1; no firm D call. V lost 3 bases and J lost 1, with 9 bases in between. The CDR3 length is 14 residues. CDR1 is MNHEY and CDR2 is SVGAGI in the germline V gene.

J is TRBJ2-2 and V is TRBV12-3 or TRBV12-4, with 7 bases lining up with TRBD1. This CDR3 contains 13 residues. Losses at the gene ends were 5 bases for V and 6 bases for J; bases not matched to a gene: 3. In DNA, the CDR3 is TGTGCCAGCAGTGACAGGGCCCCCGGGGAGCTGTTTTTT. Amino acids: CASSDRAPGELFF.